This is a list of T cell receptor beta chains from one sample in a study of response to subunit inactivated influenza vaccine. MiXCR, applied by TCRdb to the RT-PCR reads, yields one record per CDR3 protein. In the table there are approximately 500,000 distinct CDR3 sequences, 13% to 15% of which are singletons. The specimen comprised PBMCs from blood, sampled 11 to 12 days after vaccination. These receptor sequences come from a man between 45 and 60 years old who received an inactivated influenza vaccine. The conserved cysteine and the conserved F or W are not part of the CDR3 here. Fields, in order: CDR3 protein, V gene, J gene.

CDR3: ASSLVPGLGNTIY
V: TRBV7-2
J: TRBJ1-3

CDR3: ASSLDPALGETQY
V: TRBV5-6
J: TRBJ2-5

CDR3: ASSQEAGTSSGANVLT
V: TRBV4-2
J: TRBJ2-6

CDR3: ASSADITEAF
V: TRBV12-3/TRBV12-4
J: TRBJ1-1

CDR3: ASSSGGQDTQY
V: TRBV5-1
J: TRBJ2-3

CDR3: ASRPSASDTQY
V: TRBV6-2/TRBV6-3
J: TRBJ2-3

CDR3: ASSPLFGTGIGHEQF
V: TRBV18
J: TRBJ2-1

CDR3: ASSLTGQKETQY
V: TRBV5-5
J: TRBJ2-5

CDR3: AISEGRELYNEQF
V: TRBV10-3
J: TRBJ2-1

CDR3: ASTTGTGRYGYT
V: TRBV5-1
J: TRBJ1-2

CDR3: ASSQRDREAF
V: TRBV6-5
J: TRBJ1-1

CDR3: ASRYGSGSPFEAF
V: TRBV6-5
J: TRBJ1-1

CDR3: ATSRLDPWETQY
V: TRBV15
J: TRBJ2-5

CDR3: SANRDGIMNTEAF
V: TRBV20-1
J: TRBJ1-1

CDR3: ASKVGQSNTEAF
V: TRBV19
J: TRBJ1-1

CDR3: AIRQNVNNEQF
V: TRBV10-3
J: TRBJ2-1

CDR3: ASSGPRGQGETQY
V: TRBV7-9
J: TRBJ2-5

CDR3: ASSLGRGGGQGTYGYT
V: TRBV11-2
J: TRBJ1-2

CDR3: SARGLAGVETQY
V: TRBV20-1
J: TRBJ2-5

CDR3: ASSTGLAGGFYNEQF
V: TRBV5-1
J: TRBJ2-1

CDR3: ASRNSPSVRGEKLF
V: TRBV7-9
J: TRBJ1-4

CDR3: ATGGRDKDTQY
V: TRBV15
J: TRBJ2-3

CDR3: ASSLGGRAAEQY
V: TRBV7-6
J: TRBJ2-7

CDR3: ASSSGTGARSPLH
V: TRBV6-5
J: TRBJ1-6

CDR3: SAVDPRGNQPQH
V: TRBV20-1
J: TRBJ1-5

CDR3: SVGRGQGYT
V: TRBV29-1
J: TRBJ1-2

CDR3: SAKGTAGVADTQY
V: TRBV20-1
J: TRBJ2-3

CDR3: ASSLVSSGAGEQY
V: TRBV7-2
J: TRBJ2-7